What follows describes a single T cell receptor (beta chain). First-strand cDNA used TRAV- and TRBV-specific primers, covering alpha and beta chains. Amplification of TCRs used a constant-region primer and V-primer adapter for roughly 21 PCR cycles. TCRdb reanalysed the reads using MiXCR and keeps one entry per CDR3 protein. The sample includes about 30,000 distinct CDR3 sequences, around 47% of them seen just once. This entry belongs to a study of low-dose radiotherapy and immunotherapy resistance in tumors. The sample's time point: after trial treatment. Treatment defined: LDRT plus nivolumab, ipilimumab, low-dose cyclophosphamide and aspirin (RACIN trial). All of the donors were given nivolumab, ipilimumab, aspirin, low-dose cyclophosphamide and low-dose radiotherapy as part of RACIN, a single-arm trial. This TCR came from a male donor with gallbladder cancer. Sequences were derived from PBMCs, sampled after low-dose radiotherapy plus immunotherapy.

The CDR3 loop reads CSVEDGGGSYEQFF. The CDR3 nucleotides are TGCAGCGTTGAAGATGGTGGCGGTTCCTATGAGCAGTTCTTC. The chain uses TRBV29-1 and TRBJ2-1; D is unresolved. Germline V lookup: CDR1 SQVTM, CDR2 ANQGSEA. V gave up 0 bases and J gave up 8 bases, with 14 bases separating them. This CDR3 is 14 amino acids long.